This T cell receptor beta chain is drawn from a study of blood T cell repertoires in COVID-19. Across the whole study: Donors in the United States, Italy and Spain gave samples during acute or convalescent COVID-19.

V lost 8 bases and J lost 13; bases outside the gene matches: 13. This CDR3 spans 13 amino acids. Profiling relied on immunoSEQ multiplex PCR, and the TCRdb table lists in-frame clones only, not all of them. The profile shows roughly 15,000 clones, approximately 90% of them singletons. The origin of this receptor is a man aged 45-65 years with active COVID-19. The source material was peripheral blood. The chain joins TRBV12-3 or TRBV12-4 to TRBJ2-3; TRBD2 agrees at 9 bases. The CDR3 sequence: CASSPPGLAGKYF. In DNA, the CDR3 is TGTGCCAGCTCACCCCCCGGGCTAGCGGGAAAGTATTTT.